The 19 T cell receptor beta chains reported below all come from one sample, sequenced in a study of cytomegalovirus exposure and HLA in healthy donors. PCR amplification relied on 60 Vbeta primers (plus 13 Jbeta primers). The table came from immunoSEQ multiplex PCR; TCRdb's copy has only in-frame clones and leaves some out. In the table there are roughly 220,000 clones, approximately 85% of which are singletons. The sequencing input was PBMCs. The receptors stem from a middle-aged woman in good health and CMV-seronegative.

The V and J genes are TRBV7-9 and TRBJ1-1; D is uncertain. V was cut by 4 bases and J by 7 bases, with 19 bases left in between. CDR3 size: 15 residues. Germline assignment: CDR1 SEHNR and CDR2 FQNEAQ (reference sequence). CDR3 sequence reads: CASSSLGTPFVEAFF. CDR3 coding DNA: TGTGCCAGCAGCTCACTAGGTACACCCTTCGTTGAAGCTTTCTTT.

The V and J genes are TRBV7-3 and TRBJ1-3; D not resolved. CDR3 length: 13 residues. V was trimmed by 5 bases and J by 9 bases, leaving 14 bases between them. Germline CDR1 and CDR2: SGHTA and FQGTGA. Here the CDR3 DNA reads TGTGCCAGCAGCCTAGAGCCTGGAGGCACCATATATTTT. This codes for CASSLEPGGTIYF.

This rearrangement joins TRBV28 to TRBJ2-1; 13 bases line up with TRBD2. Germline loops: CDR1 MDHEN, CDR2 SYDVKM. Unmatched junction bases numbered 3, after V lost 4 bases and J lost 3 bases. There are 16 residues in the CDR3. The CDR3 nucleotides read TGTGCCAGCAGTTGGACTAGCGGGAGTATCTACAATGAGCAGTTCTTC. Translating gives CASSWTSGSIYNEQFF.

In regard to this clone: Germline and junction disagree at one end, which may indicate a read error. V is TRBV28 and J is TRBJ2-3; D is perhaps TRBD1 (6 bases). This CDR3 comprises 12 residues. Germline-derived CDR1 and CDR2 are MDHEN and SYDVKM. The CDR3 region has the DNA TGTGCCAGCAGTCCCGGGGACACCGGCCGTACCTTT. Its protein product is CASSPGDTGRTF.

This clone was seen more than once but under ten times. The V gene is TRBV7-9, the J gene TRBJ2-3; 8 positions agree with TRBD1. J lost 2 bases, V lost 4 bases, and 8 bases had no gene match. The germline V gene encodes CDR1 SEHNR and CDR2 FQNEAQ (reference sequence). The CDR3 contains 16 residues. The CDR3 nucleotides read TGTGCCAGCAGCTCAACGGACAGGGTGGTCACAGATACGCAGTATTTT. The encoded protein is CASSSTDRVVTDTQYF. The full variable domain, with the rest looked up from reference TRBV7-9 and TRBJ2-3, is DTGVSQNPRHKITKRGQNVTFRCDPISEHNRLYWYRQTLGQGPEFLTYFQNEAQLEKSRLLSDRFSAERPKGSFSTLEIQRTEQGDSAMYLCASSSTDRVVTDTQYFGPGTRLTVL.

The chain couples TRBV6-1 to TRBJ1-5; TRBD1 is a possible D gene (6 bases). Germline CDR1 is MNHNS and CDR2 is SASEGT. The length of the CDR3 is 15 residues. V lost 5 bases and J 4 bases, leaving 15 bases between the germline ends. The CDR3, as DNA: TGTGCCAGCAGTCTGCAGGGGCCGGGGAATCAGCCCCAGCATTTT. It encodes CASSLQGPGNQPQHF.

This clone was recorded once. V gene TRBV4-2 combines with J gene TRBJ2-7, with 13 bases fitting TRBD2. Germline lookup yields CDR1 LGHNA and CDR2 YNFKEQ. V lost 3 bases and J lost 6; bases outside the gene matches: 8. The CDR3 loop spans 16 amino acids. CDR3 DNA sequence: TGTGCCAGCAGCCAGCGACTAGCGGGAGGCCTCCGCGAGCAGTACTTC. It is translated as CASSQRLAGGLREQYF.

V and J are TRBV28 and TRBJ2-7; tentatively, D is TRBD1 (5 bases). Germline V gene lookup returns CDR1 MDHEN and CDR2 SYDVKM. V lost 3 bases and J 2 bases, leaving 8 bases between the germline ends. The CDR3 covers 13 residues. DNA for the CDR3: TGTGCCAGCAGTTTTCCAGGGCCCTACGAGCAGTACTTC. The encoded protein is CASSFPGPYEQYF.

The DNA of the CDR3 is TGTGCCAGCAGTCCTCGGAGGGGACAGGACTATGGCTACACCTTC. The encoded protein is CASSPRRGQDYGYTF. The rearrangement uses TRBV27 and TRBJ1-2, with 8 bases identical to TRBD1. Germline loops: CDR1 MNHEY, CDR2 SMNVEV (reference sequence). J was trimmed by 3 bases and V by 5 bases; bases with no gene match: 8. The CDR3 has 15 residues.

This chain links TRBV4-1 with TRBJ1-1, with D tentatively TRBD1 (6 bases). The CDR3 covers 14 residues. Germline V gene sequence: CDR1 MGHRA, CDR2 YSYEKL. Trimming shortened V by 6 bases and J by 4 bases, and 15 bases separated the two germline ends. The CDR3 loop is CASSPREGGTEAFF. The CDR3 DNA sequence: TGCGCCAGCAGTCCCAGGGAGGGGGGCACTGAAGCTTTCTTT.

The CDR3 nucleotides read TGTGCCAGTAGTTTGGGGACAGGGGGTTACGAGCAGTACTTC. This sequence encodes CASSLGTGGYEQYF. The V call is TRBV19, the J call TRBJ2-7, with 11 nucleotides matching TRBD1. The CDR3 is 14 amino acids. The junction had 4 bases not matched to a gene; V was cut back by 5 bases and J by 4 bases. Germline CDR1 LNHDA, CDR2 SQIVND (reference sequence).

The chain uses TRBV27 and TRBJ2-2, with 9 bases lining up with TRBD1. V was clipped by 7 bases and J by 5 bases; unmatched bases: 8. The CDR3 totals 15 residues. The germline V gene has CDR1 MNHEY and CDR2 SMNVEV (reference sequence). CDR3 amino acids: CASNRGTGITGELFF. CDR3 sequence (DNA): TGTGCCAGCAACCGCGGGACAGGGATAACCGGGGAGCTGTTTTTT.

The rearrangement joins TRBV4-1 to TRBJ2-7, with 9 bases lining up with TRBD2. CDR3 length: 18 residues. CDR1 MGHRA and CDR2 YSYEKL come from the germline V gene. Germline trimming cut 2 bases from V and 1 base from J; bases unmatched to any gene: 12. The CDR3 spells CASSQLLLSTSGSYEQYF. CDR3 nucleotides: TGCGCCAGCAGCCAACTCCTTTTATCGACTAGCGGTTCCTACGAGCAGTACTTC.

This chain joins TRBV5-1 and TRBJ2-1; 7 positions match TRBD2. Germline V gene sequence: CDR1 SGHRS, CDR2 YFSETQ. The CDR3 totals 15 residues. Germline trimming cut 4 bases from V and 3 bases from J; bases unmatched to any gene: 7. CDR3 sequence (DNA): TGCGCCAGCAGCGGGTGGGCGGGAGTCTACAATGAGCAGTTCTTC. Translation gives CASSGWAGVYNEQFF.

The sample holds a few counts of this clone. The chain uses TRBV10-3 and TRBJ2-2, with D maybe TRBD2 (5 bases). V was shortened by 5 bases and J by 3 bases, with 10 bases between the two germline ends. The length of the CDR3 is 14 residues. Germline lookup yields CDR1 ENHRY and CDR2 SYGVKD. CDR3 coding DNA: TGTGCCATCAGTACTAGGTACGACACCGGGGAGCTGTTTTTT. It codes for CAISTRYDTGELFF.

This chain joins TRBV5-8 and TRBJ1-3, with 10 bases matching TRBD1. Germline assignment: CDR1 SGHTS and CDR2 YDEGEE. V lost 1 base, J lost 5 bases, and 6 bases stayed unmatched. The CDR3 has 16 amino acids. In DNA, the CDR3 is TGTGCCAGCAGCTTGTTCCGGGACAGGGGAAGAAACACCATATATTTT. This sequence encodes CASSLFRDRGRNTIYF.

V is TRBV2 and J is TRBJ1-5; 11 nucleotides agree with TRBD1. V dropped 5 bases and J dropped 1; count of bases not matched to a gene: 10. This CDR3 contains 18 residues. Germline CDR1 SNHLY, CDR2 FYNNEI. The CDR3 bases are TGTGCCAGCAGTACGGACAGGGGGCGGCCTTTGAGCAATCAGCCCCAGCATTTT. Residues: CASSTDRGRPLSNQPQHF.

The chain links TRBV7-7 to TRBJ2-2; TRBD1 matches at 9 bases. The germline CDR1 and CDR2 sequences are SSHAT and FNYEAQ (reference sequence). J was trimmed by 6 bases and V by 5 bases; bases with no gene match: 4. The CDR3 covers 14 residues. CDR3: CASSKDRGSGELFF. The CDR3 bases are TGTGCCAGCAGCAAGGACAGGGGATCCGGGGAGCTGTTTTTT.

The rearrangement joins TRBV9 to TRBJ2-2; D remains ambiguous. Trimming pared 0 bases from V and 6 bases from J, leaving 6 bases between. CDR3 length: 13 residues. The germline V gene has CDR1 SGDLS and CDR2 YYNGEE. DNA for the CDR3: TGTGCCAGCAGCGTAGTCTCGGCCGGGGAGCTGTTTTTT. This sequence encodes CASSVVSAGELFF.